The clone carrying this TCR beta chain showed up just a few times. The record originates from a study of CD8+ T cells in alopecia areata. Treatment noted: oral pan-JAK inhibitor, 5-10 mg twice daily. CDR1 is MGHRA and CDR2 is YSYEKL in the germline V gene. The CDR3 extends over 17 amino acids. Losses at the gene ends were 0 bases for V and 2 bases for J; bases not matched to a gene: 7. RNA was isolated and reverse transcribed to cDNA, the sequencing template. Sequenced by immunoSEQ multiplex PCR; TCRdb stores in-frame clones only, minus some. The table records 110,000 or so clones, 58% of them present only once.

The clonotype was recovered from a human donor with alopecia areata. The sample here was CD8+ T cells sorted from blood, taken at week 4, from a patient treated with tofacitinib. The gene calls are TRBV4-1 and TRBJ2-3; TRBD2 aligns across 8 bases. CDR3 nucleotide sequence: TGCGCCAGCAGCCAAGAAGCGCGGGGGGTCCTCACAGATACGCAGTATTTT. Protein sequence: CASSQEARGVLTDTQYF.